Listed below are T cell receptor beta chains from one sample, sequenced in a study of post-analysis software for immune sequencing data. TCRdb re-called the PCR reads with MiXCR, one entry per CDR3 protein. The data hold hundreds of thousands of distinct CDR3 sequences, with roughly 50% observed a single time. Sequencing was done on a sample of blood. Source of these receptors: a girl between 5 and 17 years old with multiple sclerosis. Each CDR3 is given with its conserved first and last residue. A D gene is named only where the DNA matches it firmly. Clone size, where shown, is once, few, many, or a class for clones that have expanded.

clone_size j_call v_call d_call cdr3_nt cdr3_aa
. TRBJ2-3 TRBV29-1 . TGCAGCGTTGGGGCAGTCCTCACAGATACGCAGTATTTT CSVGAVLTDTQYF
. TRBJ2-5 TRBV2 . TGTGCCAGCAGCGATTCCCGGGACCGCCGCCTGGAGACCCAGTACTTC CASSDSRDRRLETQYF
. TRBJ2-1 TRBV7-3 . TGTGCCAGCAGCTCCCTCTCCTACAATGAGCAGTTCTTC CASSSLSYNEQFF
. TRBJ1-1 TRBV29-1 TRBD1 TGCAGCGTGGGACCAGGGGGGACGGACACTGAAGCTTTCTTT CSVGPGGTDTEAFF
. TRBJ2-1 TRBV2 . TGTGCCAGCAGCGTGGACGGGGTGGTGGACAATGAGCAGTTCTTC CASSVDGVVDNEQFF
few TRBJ2-7 TRBV4-1 TRBD2 TGCGCCAGCAGACCAACGTTAGATAGCGGGAGAAGGGACTACGAGCAGTACTTC CASRPTLDSGRRDYEQYF
few TRBJ2-3 TRBV7-9 TRBD2 TGTGCCAGCAGCTTAGAAGCGGGGTCAATCACAGATACGCAGTATTTT CASSLEAGSITDTQYF
. TRBJ1-5 TRBV20-1 . TGCAGTGCTAGAGATCTGGACCAACCATATCAGCCCCAGCATTTT CSARDLDQPYQPQHF
. TRBJ2-2 TRBV24-1 TRBD1 TGTGCCACCAGTGACACGACAGGGCCCCCCGGGGAGCTGTTTTTT CATSDTTGPPGELFF
. TRBJ2-7 TRBV7-3 TRBD2 TGTGCCAGCAGGAAGACTAGCGGGAGCAGGGAGCAGTACTTC CASRKTSGSREQYF
. TRBJ2-3 TRBV7-2 . TGTGCCAGCAGCTTTGGGGGCGGTAGCACAGATACGCAGTATTTT CASSFGGGSTDTQYF
. TRBJ1-5 TRBV29-1 TRBD1 TGCAGCGTTCCAGGGGGCGGTTCGGGAGATCAGCCCCAGCATTTT CSVPGGGSGDQPQHF
few TRBJ2-7 TRBV12-3/TRBV12-4 . TGTGCCAGCAGTTTAGGCGCAGGGGTCTACGAGCAGTACTTC CASSLGAGVYEQYF
few TRBJ2-1 TRBV7-9 . TGTGCCAGCAGCTCTCTTTTAGGCGACAATGAGCAGTTCTTC CASSSLLGDNEQFF
few TRBJ2-7 TRBV6-1 TRBD2 TGTGCCAGCAGACGCGGGACTAGCGGCTACGAGCAGTACTTC CASRRGTSGYEQYF
few TRBJ2-1 TRBV20-1 . TGCAGTGCTAGAGATAGAGGGGGAGGTAGGTCCTACAATGAGCAGTTCTTC CSARDRGGGRSYNEQFF
once TRBJ2-2 TRBV7-9 . TGTGCCAGCAGCCCACGGACAGACACGAACACCGGGGAGCTGTTTTTT CASSPRTDTNTGELFF
. TRBJ1-2 TRBV7-9 . TGTGCCAGCAGCAACCGGGACCTCTTTCTCTATGGCTACACCTTC CASSNRDLFLYGYTF
few TRBJ2-7 TRBV20-1 . TGCAGTGCTAGGGGCAGGGCGACCTACGAGCAGTACTTC CSARGRATYEQYF
. TRBJ2-3 TRBV12-3/TRBV12-4 TRBD2 TGTGCCAGCAGAATAGCGGGGGCACTCACAGATACGCAGTATTTT CASRIAGALTDTQYF
. TRBJ2-7 TRBV27 TRBD1 TGTGCCAGCAGTTCTAGGGGGCGGATCTACGAGCAGTACTTC CASSSRGRIYEQYF
few TRBJ2-7 TRBV20-1 TRBD1 TGCAGTGCTAGGGACGACAGGGGCTACGAGCAGTACTTC CSARDDRGYEQYF